Following are 8 T cell receptor beta chains from one sample sequenced in a study of blood T cells in healthy people across ages. It was with a sample-barcoded 5' primer and a J-beta primer mix that a second PCR of about 6 to 11 cycles was run. Via MiXCR, TCRdb re-called the 5' RACE reads, giving one row per CDR3 protein. This table holds about 640,000 distinct CDR3 sequences, about 54% found once. The sequenced material came from blood. These receptors all come from a man aged 60 to 69 in good health.

This chain uses TRBV7-9 with TRBJ2-5; TRBD1 aligns across 7 bases. Trimming at V came to 3 bases and at J to 4 bases, leaving 5 bases not matched to a gene. The germline gives CDR1 SEHNR, CDR2 FQNEAQ (reference sequence). The CDR3 sequence is 14 residues long. The DNA of the CDR3 is TGTGCCAGCAGCTTCCCGACAGGGCGAGAGACCCAGTACTTC. It is translated as CASSFPTGRETQYF.

This clonotype was recorded many times. V is TRBV6-1 and J is TRBJ2-4, with 9 bases identical to TRBD2. Germline CDR1 is MNHNS and CDR2 is SASEGT. V trimming: 8 bases; J trimming: 0 bases; junction bases outside the gene matches: 5. The CDR3 has 15 residues. The CDR3 region is CASALAGLAKNIQYF. DNA for the CDR3: TGTGCCAGCGCCCTAGCGGGGCTAGCCAAAAACATTCAGTACTTC.

This sequence joins TRBV7-2 and TRBJ1-6; D is ambiguous. Germline lookup yields CDR1 SGHTA and CDR2 FQGNSA. This CDR3 comprises 14 residues. The V end was cut by 5 bases, the J end by 7 bases, with 12 bases between. The DNA for the CDR3 is TGTGCCAGCAGCCCCGCGGGTCCGAATTCACCCCTCCACTTT. Encoded protein: CASSPAGPNSPLHF.

This clonotype came up once. The chain couples TRBV7-9 to TRBJ2-7; D unclear. The CDR3 runs to 15 residues. V was clipped by 0 bases and J by 0 bases, with 9 bases between them. Germline CDR1 and CDR2: SEHNR and FQNEAQ (reference sequence). In nucleotides, the CDR3 is TGTGCCAGCAGCTTAGCGGCACAGAGCTCCTACGAGCAGTACTTC. It translates to CASSLAAQSSYEQYF. Drawing the rest from reference TRBV7-9 and TRBJ2-7, the complete variable domain is DTGVSQNPRHKITKRGQNVTFRCDPISEHNRLYWYRQTLGQGPEFLTYFQNEAQLEKSRLLSDRFSAERPKGSFSTLEIQRTEQGDSAMYLCASSLAAQSSYEQYFGPGTRLTVT.

V is TRBV7-9 and J is TRBJ2-3; TRBD2 matches at 9 bases. This CDR3 is built from 14 residues. The germline CDR1 and CDR2 sequences are SEHNR and FQNEAQ (reference sequence). V dropped 5 bases and J dropped 5; count of bases not matched to a gene: 5. Here the CDR3 reads CASSHSGSGDTQYF. Written as DNA, the CDR3 is TGTGCCAGCAGCCATAGCGGGAGTGGAGATACGCAGTATTTT.

This clonotype was observed a few times. The chain couples TRBV28 to TRBJ2-5; TRBD2 is a possible D gene (5 bases). The end of the DNA fits TRBJ2-7 better, so the J call may be wrong. The germline V gene has CDR1 MDHEN and CDR2 SYDVKM. The CDR3 loop spans 13 amino acids. DNA for the CDR3: TGTGCCAGCAGTTTATTGGCGGGTTACGAGCAGTACTTC. Translation gives CASSLLAGYEQYF.

This clonotype showed up just a few times. The chain employs TRBV5-1 and TRBJ2-5; 8 bases are a match to TRBD1. This CDR3 comprises 15 residues. V shed 3 bases, J shed 5 bases, and the junction held 9 bases outside the gene matches. CDR1 is SGHRS, CDR2 YFSETQ, per germline. CDR3: CASSYAGGWEETQYF. The CDR3 DNA is TGCGCCAGCAGCTACGCAGGGGGCTGGGAGGAGACCCAGTACTTC.

The rearrangement joins TRBV28 to TRBJ2-7, with 9 bases fitting TRBD1. The V and J ends lost 4 bases and 2 bases, in that order; junction bases with no gene match: 3. Germline V CDR1 and CDR2: MDHEN, SYDVKM. This CDR3 is 14 amino acids long. The CDR3 is CASSWRQGAYEQYF. For the CDR3, the DNA is TGTGCCAGCAGTTGGAGACAGGGGGCCTACGAGCAGTACTTC.